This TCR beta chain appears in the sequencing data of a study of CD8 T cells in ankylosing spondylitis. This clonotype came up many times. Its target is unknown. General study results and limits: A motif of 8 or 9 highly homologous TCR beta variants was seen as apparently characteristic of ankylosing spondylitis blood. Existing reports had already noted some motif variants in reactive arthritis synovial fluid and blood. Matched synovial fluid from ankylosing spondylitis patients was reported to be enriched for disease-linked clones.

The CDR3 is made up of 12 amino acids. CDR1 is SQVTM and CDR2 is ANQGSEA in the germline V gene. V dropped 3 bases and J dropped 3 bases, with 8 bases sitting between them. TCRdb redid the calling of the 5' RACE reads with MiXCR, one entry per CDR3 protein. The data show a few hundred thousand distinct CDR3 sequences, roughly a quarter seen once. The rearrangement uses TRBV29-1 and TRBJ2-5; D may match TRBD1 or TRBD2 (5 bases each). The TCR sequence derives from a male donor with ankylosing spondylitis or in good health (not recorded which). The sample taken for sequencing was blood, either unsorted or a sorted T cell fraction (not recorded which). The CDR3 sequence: CSVEGREETQYF. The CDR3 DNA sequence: TGCAGCGTTGAGGGGCGGGAAGAGACCCAGTACTTC.